This T cell receptor (beta chain) emerged from a study of shared clonotypes between healthy human individuals. Study in general: CD4 naive cells filled three plates per donor, CD4 memory three, CD8 naive two and CD8 memory one.

The sorted-subset replicate PCRs were given roughly 200 ng DNA, which is about 30,000 T cell genomes. The protocol was immunoSEQ multiplex PCR, while the TCRdb copy is restricted to in-frame clones and leaves out a portion. The sample gives about 1.1 million clones, around three quarters of which show up once; about 0.89% is in the top ten. As for this clone: Its antigen remains unidentified.

Study-level findings and limits: Naive CD4 clonotypes overlapped across a handful of donors at about 5%.

The CDR3 length is 14 residues. Trimming left V 3 bases short and J 2 bases short, with 9 bases between. Germline V CDR1 and CDR2: MGHDK, SYGVNS. The chain combines TRBV25-1 with TRBJ2-3; TRBD2 is a possible D gene (6 bases). Specimen: memory CD4+ T cells from PBMCs. Described subset: CD45RA-negative fraction. The clonotype comes from a man aged 18-30 years in good health. Some clones in this sample may be carry-over from other donors' samples. CDR3 DNA: TGTGCCAGCAGTGACGCGGGGACCACAGATACGCAGTATTTT. Its translation: CASSDAGTTDTQYF.